The 3 T cell receptor beta chains reported below all come from one sample, sequenced in a study of blood T cells in healthy people across ages. Next came a second PCR, run for 7 to 11 cycles, which used a sample-barcoded 5' primer along with a J-beta primer mix. TCRdb fed the 5' RACE reads into MiXCR, producing one record per CDR3 protein. The sample holds 1,500,000 or so distinct CDR3 sequences, 40% to 45% seen once. Material: blood. The receptors were gathered from a woman aged 18-30 years in good health.

The chain couples TRBV10-3 to TRBJ2-1; tentatively, D is TRBD1 (5 bases). The CDR3 has 14 residues. CDR1 ENHRY and CDR2 SYGVKD come from the germline V gene. V gave up 10 bases and J gave up 1 base, with 14 bases separating them. Here the CDR3 DNA reads TGTGCCACCATGAGCCAGGGTTCCTACAATGAGCAGTTCTTC. The encoded protein is CATMSQGSYNEQFF.

The rearrangement joins TRBV5-5 to TRBJ1-1; D is perhaps TRBD1 (6 bases). The ends were cut back, 0 bases at V and 10 bases at J, with 13 bases in the middle. Germline CDR1 SGHKS, CDR2 YYEKEE (reference sequence). The CDR3 is 13 residues long. The CDR3 DNA reads as TGTGCCAGCAGCTTGGGAGGGGGGACAAGAGCTTTCTTT. It translates to CASSLGGGTRAFF.

This clonotype was seen only once. The V and J genes are TRBV20-1 and TRBJ2-7; the match to TRBD2 covers 14 bases. The CDR3 contains 15 residues. Per the germline V gene, CDR1 is DFQATT and CDR2 is SNEGSKA (reference sequence). Trimming removed 1 base from V and 7 bases from J; junction bases left unmatched: 6. CDR3 region: CSARGGTSGGHEQYF. In nucleotides, the CDR3 is TGCAGTGCTAGAGGAGGGACTAGCGGGGGCCATGAGCAGTACTTC.